The clone carrying this T cell receptor beta chain was seen repeatedly, ten times or more. Antigen: not known. This record comes from a study of CD8+CD57+ T cells in acquired aplastic anemia. Profiling that covered TCR beta VDJ and CDR3 relied on genomic DNA as its template. One entry per CDR3 protein results from TCRdb running MiXCR on the reads. The profile covers 150,000 to 200,000 distinct CDR3 sequences, with about 45% appearing a single time and approximately 3% taken by the ten largest. Germline values: CDR1 MDHEN, CDR2 SYDVKM. The V end was cut by 8 bases, the J end by 0 bases, with 9 bases between. This CDR3 has 13 amino acids. By flow cytometry, patients selected for sequencing had shown an expansion of CD8+CD57+ cells. Receipt of therapy had not occurred in any patient by the time of blood sampling. General observations from the study: Simpson's diversity of CD8+ cells was not significantly different in patients compared with controls. Patients and controls had in common 25 to 35 CD8+ CDR3 sequences.

The sequenced sample was sorted CD4+, CD8+, or CD8+CD57+ T cells (not recorded which) from PBMCs. This TCR came from a human donor with aplastic anemia. This chain joins TRBV28 and TRBJ2-3; D unclear. The CDR3 loop reads CASFSSSTDTQYF. The CDR3 DNA sequence: TGTGCCAGCTTTTCAAGCAGCACAGATACGCAGTATTTT.